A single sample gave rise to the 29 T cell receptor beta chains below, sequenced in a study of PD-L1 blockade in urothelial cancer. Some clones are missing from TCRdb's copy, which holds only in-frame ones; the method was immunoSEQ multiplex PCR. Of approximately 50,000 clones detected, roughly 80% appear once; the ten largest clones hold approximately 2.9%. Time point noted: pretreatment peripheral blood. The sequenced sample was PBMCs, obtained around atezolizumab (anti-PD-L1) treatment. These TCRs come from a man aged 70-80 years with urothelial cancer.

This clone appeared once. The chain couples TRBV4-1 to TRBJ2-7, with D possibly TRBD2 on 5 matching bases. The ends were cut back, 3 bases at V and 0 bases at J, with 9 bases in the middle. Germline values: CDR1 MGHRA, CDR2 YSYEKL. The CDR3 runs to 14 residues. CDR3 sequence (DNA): TGCGCCAGCAGCCAGCCGGGGAGCTCCTACGAGCAGTACTTC. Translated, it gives CASSQPGSSYEQYF.

The CDR3, as DNA: TGTGCCAGCGACAGGGCGGTTAATGAAAAACTGTTTTTT. Encoded protein: CASDRAVNEKLFF. V usage is TRBV2 and J usage is TRBJ1-4; 7 bases are shared with TRBD1. This CDR3 contains 13 residues. V shed 8 bases and J 4 bases; nucleotides not matched to a gene: 4. The germline CDR1 and CDR2 sequences are SNHLY and FYNNEI.

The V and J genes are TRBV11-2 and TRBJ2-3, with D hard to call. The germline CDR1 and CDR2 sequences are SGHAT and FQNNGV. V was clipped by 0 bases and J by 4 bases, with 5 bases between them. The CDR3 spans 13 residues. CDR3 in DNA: TGTGCCAGCAGCTTAGATCCCTCAGATACGCAGTATTTT. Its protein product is CASSLDPSDTQYF.

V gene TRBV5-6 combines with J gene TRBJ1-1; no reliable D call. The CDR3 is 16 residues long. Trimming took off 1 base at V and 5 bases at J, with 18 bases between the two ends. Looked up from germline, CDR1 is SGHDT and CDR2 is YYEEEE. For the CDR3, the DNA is TGTGCCAGCAGCTTGTTAGACTCTAGGGCGGGGACTGAAGCTTTCTTT. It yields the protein CASSLLDSRAGTEAFF.

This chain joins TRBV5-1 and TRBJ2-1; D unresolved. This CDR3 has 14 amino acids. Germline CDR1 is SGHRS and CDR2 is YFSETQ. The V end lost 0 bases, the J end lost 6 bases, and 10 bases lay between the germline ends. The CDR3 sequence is CASSLVGITNEQFF. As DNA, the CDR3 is TGCGCCAGCAGCTTGGTGGGCATAACCAATGAGCAGTTCTTC.

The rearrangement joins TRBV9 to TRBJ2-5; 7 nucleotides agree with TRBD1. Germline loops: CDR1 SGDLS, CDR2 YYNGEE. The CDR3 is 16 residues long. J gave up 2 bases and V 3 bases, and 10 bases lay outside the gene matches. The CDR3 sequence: CASSALTGFLQETQYF. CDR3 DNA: TGTGCCAGCAGCGCCCTGACAGGGTTCTTGCAAGAGACCCAGTACTTC.

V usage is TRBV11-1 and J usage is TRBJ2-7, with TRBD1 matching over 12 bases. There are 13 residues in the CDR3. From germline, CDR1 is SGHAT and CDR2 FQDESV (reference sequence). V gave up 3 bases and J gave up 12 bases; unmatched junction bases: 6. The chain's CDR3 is CASSFPGQGASYF. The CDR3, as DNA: TGTGCCAGCAGCTTCCCGGGACAGGGGGCTTCGTACTTC.

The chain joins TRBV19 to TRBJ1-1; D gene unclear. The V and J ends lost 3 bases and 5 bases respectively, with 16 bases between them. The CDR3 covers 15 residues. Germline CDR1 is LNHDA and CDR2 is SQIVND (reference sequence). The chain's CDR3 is CASSIRLGRKTEAFF. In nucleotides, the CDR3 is TGTGCCAGTAGTATCCGGTTAGGGAGGAAGACTGAAGCTTTCTTT.

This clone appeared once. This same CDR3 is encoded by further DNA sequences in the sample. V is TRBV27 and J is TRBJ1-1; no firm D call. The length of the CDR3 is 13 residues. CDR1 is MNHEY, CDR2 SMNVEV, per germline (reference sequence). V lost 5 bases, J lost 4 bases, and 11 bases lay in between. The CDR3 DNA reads TGTGCCAGCAGTCCTAACGGGGTCACTGAAGCTTTCTTT. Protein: CASSPNGVTEAFF.

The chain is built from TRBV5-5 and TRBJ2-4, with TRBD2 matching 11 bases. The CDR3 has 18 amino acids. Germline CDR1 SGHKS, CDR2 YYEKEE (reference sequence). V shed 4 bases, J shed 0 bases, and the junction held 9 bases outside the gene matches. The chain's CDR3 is CASSRTSGSAPAKNIQYF. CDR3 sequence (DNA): TGTGCCAGCAGCCGAACTAGCGGGAGTGCACCAGCCAAAAACATTCAGTACTTC.

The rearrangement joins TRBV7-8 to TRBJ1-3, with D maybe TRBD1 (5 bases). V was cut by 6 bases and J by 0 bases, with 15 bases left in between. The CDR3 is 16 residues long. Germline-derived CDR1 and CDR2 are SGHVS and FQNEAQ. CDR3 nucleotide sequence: TGTGCCAGCAGTCTTCTTGGACAACTCTCTGGAAACACCATATATTTT. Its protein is CASSLLGQLSGNTIYF.

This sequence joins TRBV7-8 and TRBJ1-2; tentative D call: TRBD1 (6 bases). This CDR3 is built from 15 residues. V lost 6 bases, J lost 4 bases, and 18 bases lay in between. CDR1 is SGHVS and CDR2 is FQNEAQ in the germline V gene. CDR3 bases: TGTGCCAGCAGTCCAAAGGGGGGGCTTATCTATGGCTACACCTTC. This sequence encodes CASSPKGGLIYGYTF. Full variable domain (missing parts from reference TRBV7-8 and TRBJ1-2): GAGVSQSPRYKVAKRGQDVALRCDPISGHVSLFWYQQALGQGPEFLTYFQNEAQLDKSGLPSDRFFAERPEGSVSTLKIQRTQQEDSAVYLCASSPKGGLIYGYTFGSGTRLTVV.

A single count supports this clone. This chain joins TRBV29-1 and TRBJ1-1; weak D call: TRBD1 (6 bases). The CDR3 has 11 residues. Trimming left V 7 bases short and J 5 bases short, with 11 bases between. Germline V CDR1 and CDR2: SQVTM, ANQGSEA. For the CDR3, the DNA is TGCAGCGCCGGGACATCAACTGAAGCTTTCTTT. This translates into CSAGTSTEAFF.

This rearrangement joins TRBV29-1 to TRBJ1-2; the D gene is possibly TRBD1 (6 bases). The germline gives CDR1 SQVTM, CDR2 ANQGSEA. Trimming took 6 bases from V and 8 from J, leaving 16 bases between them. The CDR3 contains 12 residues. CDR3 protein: CSVVGGRGGYTF. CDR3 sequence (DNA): TGCAGCGTGGTGGGGGGGCGCGGCGGCTACACCTTC.

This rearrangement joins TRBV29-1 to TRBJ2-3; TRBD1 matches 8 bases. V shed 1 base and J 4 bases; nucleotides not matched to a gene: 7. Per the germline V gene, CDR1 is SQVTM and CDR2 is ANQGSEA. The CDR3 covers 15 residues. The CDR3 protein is CSVEGAGGVADTQYF. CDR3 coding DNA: TGCAGCGTTGAAGGGGCAGGGGGCGTCGCAGATACGCAGTATTTT.

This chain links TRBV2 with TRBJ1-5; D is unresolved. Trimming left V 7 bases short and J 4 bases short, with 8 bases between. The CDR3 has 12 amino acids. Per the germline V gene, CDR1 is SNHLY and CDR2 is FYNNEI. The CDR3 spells CASMSQNQPQHF. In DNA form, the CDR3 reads TGTGCCAGCATGTCACAGAATCAGCCCCAGCATTTT.

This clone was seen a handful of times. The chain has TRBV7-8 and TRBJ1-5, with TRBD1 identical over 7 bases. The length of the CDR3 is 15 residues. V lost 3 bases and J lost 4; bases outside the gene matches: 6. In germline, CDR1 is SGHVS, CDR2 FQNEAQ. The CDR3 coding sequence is TGTGCCAGCAGCTTGGCCAACAGGGGTAATCAGCCCCAGCATTTT. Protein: CASSLANRGNQPQHF.

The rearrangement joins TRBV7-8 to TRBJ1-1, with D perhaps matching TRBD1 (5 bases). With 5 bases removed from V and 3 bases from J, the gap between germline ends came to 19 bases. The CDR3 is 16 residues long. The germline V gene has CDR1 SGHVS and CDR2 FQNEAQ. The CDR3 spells CASSKMGGRPDTEAFF. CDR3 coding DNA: TGTGCCAGCAGCAAAATGGGGGGGAGGCCAGACACTGAAGCTTTCTTT.

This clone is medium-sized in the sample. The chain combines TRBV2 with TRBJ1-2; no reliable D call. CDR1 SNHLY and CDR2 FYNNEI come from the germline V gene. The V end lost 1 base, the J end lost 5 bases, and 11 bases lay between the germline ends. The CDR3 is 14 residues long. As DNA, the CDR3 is TGTGCCAGCAGTGAAGGGCCCGAGGATTATGGCTACACCTTC. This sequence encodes CASSEGPEDYGYTF. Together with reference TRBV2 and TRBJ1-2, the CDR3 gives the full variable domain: EPEVTQTPSHQVTQMGQEVILRCVPISNHLYFYWYRQILGQKVEFLVSFYNNEISEKSEIFDDQFSVERPDGSNFTLKIRSTKLEDSAMYFCASSEGPEDYGYTFGSGTRLTVV.

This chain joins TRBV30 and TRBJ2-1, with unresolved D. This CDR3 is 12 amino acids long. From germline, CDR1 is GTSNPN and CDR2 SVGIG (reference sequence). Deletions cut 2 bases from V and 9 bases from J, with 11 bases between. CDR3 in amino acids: CAWSSPVSEQFF. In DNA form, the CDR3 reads TGTGCCTGGAGTTCCCCTGTGAGTGAGCAGTTCTTC.

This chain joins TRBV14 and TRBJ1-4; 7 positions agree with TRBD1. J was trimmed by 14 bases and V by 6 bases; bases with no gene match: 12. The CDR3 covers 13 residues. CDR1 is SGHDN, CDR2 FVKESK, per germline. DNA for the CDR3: TGTGCCAGCAGTCCGACGACAGGGCTAAGGCTGTTTTTT. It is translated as CASSPTTGLRLFF.

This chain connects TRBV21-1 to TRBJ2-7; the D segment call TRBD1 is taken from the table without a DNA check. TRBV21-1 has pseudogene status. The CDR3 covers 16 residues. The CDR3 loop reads CASSKAQTGGCHEQYF. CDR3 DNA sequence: TGTGCCAGCAGCAAAGCCCAGACAGGGGGCTGCCACGAGCAGTACTTC.

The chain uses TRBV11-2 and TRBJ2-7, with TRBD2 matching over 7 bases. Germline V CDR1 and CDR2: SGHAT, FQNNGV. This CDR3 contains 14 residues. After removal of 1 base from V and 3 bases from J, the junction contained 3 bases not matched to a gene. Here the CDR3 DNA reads TGTGCCAGCAGCTTAGTAGCTAGCGGCTACGAGCAGTACTTC. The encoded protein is CASSLVASGYEQYF.

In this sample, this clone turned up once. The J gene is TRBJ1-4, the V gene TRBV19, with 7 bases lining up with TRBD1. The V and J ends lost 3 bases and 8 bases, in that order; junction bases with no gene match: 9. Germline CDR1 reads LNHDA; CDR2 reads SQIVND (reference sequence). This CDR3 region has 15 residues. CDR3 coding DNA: TGTGCCAGTAGTATTCGACAGGGAGTAGGAGAAAAACTGTTTTTT. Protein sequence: CASSIRQGVGEKLFF. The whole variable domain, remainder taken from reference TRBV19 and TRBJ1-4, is DGGITQSPKYLFRKEGQNVTLSCEQNLNHDAMYWYRQDPGQGLRLIYYSQIVNDFQKGDIAEGYSVSREKKESFPLTVTSAQKNPTAFYLCASSIRQGVGEKLFFGSGTQLSVL.

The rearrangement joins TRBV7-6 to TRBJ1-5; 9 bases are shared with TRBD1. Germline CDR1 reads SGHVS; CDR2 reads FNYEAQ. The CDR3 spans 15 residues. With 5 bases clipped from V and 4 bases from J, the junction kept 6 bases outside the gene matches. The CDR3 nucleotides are TGTGCCAGCAGCCGGGGACAGGGCTTAAATCAGCCCCAGCATTTT. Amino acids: CASSRGQGLNQPQHF.

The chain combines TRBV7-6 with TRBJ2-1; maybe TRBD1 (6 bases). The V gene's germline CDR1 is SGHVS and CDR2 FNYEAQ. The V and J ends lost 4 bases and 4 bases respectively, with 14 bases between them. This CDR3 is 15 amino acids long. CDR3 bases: TGTGCCAGCAGCTCCCCCAACGACAGGTACAATGAGCAGTTCTTC. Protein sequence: CASSSPNDRYNEQFF.

The CDR3 sequence: CASSSPSQGAKAFF. The DNA of the CDR3 is TGTGCCAGCAGCTCGCCATCTCAGGGGGCTAAAGCTTTCTTT. This chain uses TRBV7-2 with TRBJ1-1; 8 bases map to TRBD1. The CDR3 has 14 amino acids. From germline, CDR1 is SGHTA and CDR2 FQGNSA. V lost 4 bases and J lost 9; bases outside the gene matches: 10.

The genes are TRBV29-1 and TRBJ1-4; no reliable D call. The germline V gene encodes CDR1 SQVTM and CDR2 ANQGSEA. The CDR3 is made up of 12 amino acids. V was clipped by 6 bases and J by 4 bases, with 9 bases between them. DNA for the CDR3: TGCAGCGTGGGCCAGAATAATGAAAAACTGTTTTTT. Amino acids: CSVGQNNEKLFF.

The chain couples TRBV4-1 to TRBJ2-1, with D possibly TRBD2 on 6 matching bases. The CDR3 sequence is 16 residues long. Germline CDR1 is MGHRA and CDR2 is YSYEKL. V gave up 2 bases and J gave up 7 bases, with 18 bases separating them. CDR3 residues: CASSQIPAGAGNEQFF. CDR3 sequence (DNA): TGCGCCAGCAGCCAAATCCCGGCTGGGGCGGGAAATGAGCAGTTCTTC.